Listed below are T cell receptor beta chains from one sample, sequenced in a study of T cell clones after liver transplantation. Here immunoSEQ multiplex PCR was the method, and the copy in TCRdb shows in-frame clones only, minus some. This table holds about 80,000 clones, over 80% found once. This specimen was CD4+ T cells from blood, taken about 46 months after liver transplant. The receptors originated from a human patient who received a liver transplant. The graft donor may have given rise to some T cells. Both conserved end residues are part of each CDR3. A D gene is named only where the DNA matches it firmly. Only some rows state a clone size, as once, few, many or a class for expanded clones.

>TRBJ2-3|TRBV7-9|.|TRBD1
TGTGCCAGCAGCTTCGATTCGGGACAGGGGACAGATACGCAGTATTTT
CASSFDSGQGTDTQYF
>TRBJ2-1|TRBV27|once|TRBD2
TGTGCCAGCAGTTTAGGGACTAACCGCTTCAATGAGCAGTTCTTC
CASSLGTNRFNEQFF
>TRBJ1-3|TRBV5-6|.|TRBD1
TGTGCCAGCAGTTCGGACAGGGGAGGCTCTGGAAACACCATATATTTT
CASSSDRGGSGNTIYF
>TRBJ2-7|TRBV7-2|once|TRBD2
TGTGCCAGCAGCTTACTAGCGGGAGCTGAGTACGAGCAGTACTTC
CASSLLAGAEYEQYF
>TRBJ1-4|TRBV19|.|.
TGTGCCAGTAGTGTCCTCACTTCCCGCTTTAATGAAAAACTGTTTTTT
CASSVLTSRFNEKLFF
>TRBJ1-5|TRBV28|.|.
TGTGCCAGCATCCTGTCCGCGGGGAATAATCAGCCCCAGCATTTT
CASILSAGNNQPQHF
>TRBJ2-1|TRBV15|.|TRBD2
TGTGCCACCTGGGGACTAGCGGGAGGGAATGAGCAGTTCTTC
CATWGLAGGNEQFF
>TRBJ1-4|TRBV4-3|few|.
TGCGCCAGCAGCCAAGTCGACACCAGAAATGAAAAACTGTTTTTT
CASSQVDTRNEKLFF
>TRBJ2-3|TRBV2|once|.
TGTGCCAGCAGGGAAAGGGCCAGCACAGATACGCAGTATTTT
CASRERASTDTQYF
>TRBJ2-5|TRBV28|.|.
TGTGCCAGCAGTTTAATAGCGACACGCCAGCAGTACTTC
CASSLIATRQQYF
>TRBJ2-5|TRBV19|.|TRBD2
TGTGCCAGTAGTATAGCGGGAGGCCGCCAAGAGACCCAGTACTTC
CASSIAGGRQETQYF
>TRBJ2-1|TRBV5-1|.|TRBD2
TGCGCCAGCAGCTTGGTATCTTGGACTAGTGGGATGGTCGGTGAGCAGTTCTTC
CASSLVSWTSGMVGEQFF
>TRBJ2-7|TRBV4-1|.|TRBD1
TGCGCCAGCAGCCAAGCGACAGGGGCCCACGAGCAGTACTTC
CASSQATGAHEQYF
>TRBJ2-1|TRBV6-6|.|.
TGTGCCAGCAGTTCCACCGTAGGTTCCTACAATGAGCAGTTCTTC
CASSSTVGSYNEQFF
>TRBJ1-1|TRBV5-4|once|.
TGTGCCAGCAGCTTGAATTATCGGGGTAATGGAGCTTTCTTT
CASSLNYRGNGAFF
>TRBJ2-2|TRBV28|.|TRBD2
TGTGCCAGCAGTTTAGCCGGGACTAGCGCTAACACCGGGGAGCTGTTTTTT
CASSLAGTSANTGELFF
>TRBJ2-5|TRBV18|.|TRBD1
TGTGCCAGCTCAGCACAGGGGGCGGAGACCCAGTACTTC
CASSAQGAETQYF
>TRBJ2-3|TRBV29-1|.|TRBD2
TGCAGCGTTGATAGCGGGAAAGATACGCAGTATTTT
CSVDSGKDTQYF
>TRBJ2-1|TRBV5-1|.|.
TGCGCCAGCAGCGCGGACTCTCTCTCCTACAATGAGCAGTTCTTC
CASSADSLSYNEQFF
>TRBJ1-1|TRBV7-8|.|.
TGTGCCAGCAGCCACCCATTAGCTGAAGCTTTCTTT
CASSHPLAEAFF
>TRBJ1-3|TRBV28|.|TRBD1
TGTGCCAGCAGTTCCGGGACAGCCTCTGGAAACACCATATATTTT
CASSSGTASGNTIYF
>TRBJ2-1|TRBV2|.|.
TGTGCCAACCTCCGGGACTCTTCCTACAATGAGCAGTTCTTC
CANLRDSSYNEQFF
>TRBJ1-1|TRBV6-1|.|TRBD1
TGTGCCAGCAGTGAAAGAGGACAGGGGGAGACTGAAGCTTTCTTT
CASSERGQGETEAFF
>TRBJ2-5|TRBV29-1|.|.
TGCAGCGTTGTCGAGCTGGAGACCCAGTACTTC
CSVVELETQYF
>TRBJ2-1|TRBV28|once|TRBD2
TGTGCCAGCAGTTTAGCCCCCGGACTAGCGGGAAAACGAGTCTTC
CASSLAPGLAGKRVF
>TRBJ2-1|TRBV5-1|.|TRBD2
TGCGCCAGCAAGAATATGGCGGGAGGGTCTGTTTCCTACAATGAGCAGTTCTTC
CASKNMAGGSVSYNEQFF
>TRBJ2-7|TRBV5-1|.|TRBD2
TGCGCCAGCAGCTTGGGCCGGGAGGACTACGAGCAGTACTTC
CASSLGREDYEQYF
>TRBJ2-2|TRBV28|once|TRBD2
TGTGCCAGCAGTTTATGGGGGACTAGCGGGAGAACCGGGGAGCTGTTTTTT
CASSLWGTSGRTGELFF
>TRBJ1-1|TRBV28|.|.
TGTGCCAGCAGTTTACGGGGGAAGGGAAACACTGAAGCTTTCTTT
CASSLRGKGNTEAFF
>TRBJ2-7|TRBV10-3|.|.
TGTGCCATCGGGCTTGGGGATGGCGAGCAGTACTTC
CAIGLGDGEQYF
>TRBJ1-4|TRBV5-1|once|.
TGCGCCAGCAGCTTAACAGCAACTAATGAAAAACTGTTTTTT
CASSLTATNEKLFF
>TRBJ2-7|TRBV6-6|once|TRBD1
TGTGCCAGCAGTCGACCAACAGGGGACGAGCAGTACTTC
CASSRPTGDEQYF
>TRBJ1-1|TRBV7-3|.|.
TGTGCCAGCAGCTTAAACCCAGGGTCTACTGAAGCTTTCTTT
CASSLNPGSTEAFF
>TRBJ2-3|TRBV11-2|.|TRBD2
TGTGCCAGCAGCCCGAGGCTAGCGGGGCTAAGGGGCACAGATACGCAGTATTTT
CASSPRLAGLRGTDTQYF
>TRBJ2-3|TRBV7-2|.|TRBD1
TGTGCCAGCAGCTACCCGCCCGGGACAGTTCGAACAGATACGCAGTATTTT
CASSYPPGTVRTDTQYF
>TRBJ1-2|TRBV6-1|.|.
TGTGCCAGCCGGGACACCAACTATGGCTACACCTTC
CASRDTNYGYTF
>TRBJ2-7|TRBV7-2|.|TRBD2
TGTGCCAGCAGCTACGGGACTAGCGGGAGTAGGAAGTACTTC
CASSYGTSGSRKYF
>TRBJ1-5|TRBV6-6|.|.
TGTGCCACCGCACAAATAACAGGGAAGCGTAATCAGCCCCAGCATTTT
CATAQITGKRNQPQHF
>TRBJ1-5|TRBV6-5|.|TRBD1
TGTGCCAGCAGTAAGACAGGGGTTGCACATCAGCCCCAGCATTTT
CASSKTGVAHQPQHF
>TRBJ2-1|TRBV28|.|.
TGTGCCAGCAGTTTAGCCCAGCTCTACAATGAGCAGTTCTTC
CASSLAQLYNEQFF
>TRBJ1-5|TRBV28|few|.
TGTGCCAGCAGTTTAATCCGGGGCAATCAGCCCCAGCATTTT
CASSLIRGNQPQHF
>TRBJ2-3|TRBV7-2|.|.
TGTGCCAGCAGCCCTACTGCTTTCGATACGCAGTATTTT
CASSPTAFDTQYF
>TRBJ1-1|TRBV6-6|.|.
TGTGCCAGCAGTTATGCCGGGAGGCCTGAAGCTTTCTTT
CASSYAGRPEAFF
>TRBJ2-1|TRBV29-1|.|TRBD2
TGCAGCGTCCGGACTAGCGCGAATGAGCAGTTCTTC
CSVRTSANEQFF
>TRBJ2-1|TRBV7-9|few|TRBD1
TGTGCCAGCAGCTTAGGACAGGGGGTGGATGAGCAGTTCTTC
CASSLGQGVDEQFF